This T cell receptor (beta chain) was documented in a study of blood T cell repertoires in COVID-19 (dated by TCRdb to the early 2020s). Context from the whole study: The collaborator samples originated in the United States, Italy and Spain and spanned the acute and convalescent phases of COVID-19. The prospective study material was composed of cDNA or gDNA derived from T cells, B-cell-depleted T cells, or PBMCs. Deeply sampled blood TCRbeta repertoires from subjects exposed to, actively infected with, or recovered from COVID-19 were included in the dataset. A freely available public database, intended as a resource for researchers studying the immune response to SARS-CoV-2, is where the repertoires were released. The samples were drawn from two sources: the first 160 participants of the ongoing ImmuneRACE study, and over 950 subjects contributed by 6 global collaborators. The sample metadata nearly always contained a de-identified subject ID, COVID-19 status, age in years and sex. Where available, HLA class I and class II types were taken from metadata supplied by the sample provider and were not determined by assay-based typing.

The immunoSEQ Assay, a bias-controlled multiplex PCR, was used to amplify TCRbeta CDR3 regions from genomic DNA. As for the original processing: The number of nucleated cells in each sample was estimated from the amplification of reference gene primers within the assay. To quantify the absolute abundance of each unique TCRbeta CDR3 rearrangement, sequence reads were collapsed and filtered. For each sample, productive Simpson clonality was calculated as the square root of Simpson's diversity index across productive rearrangements. TCRdb took this table from immuneACCESS and kept in-frame rearrangements with V and J called. Such tables lack part of the clones; where checked against another copy, unresolved V genes explain under half of the gap, and the rest is unexplained. That table gives V, J and clone size, and the DNA gave D and trimming. The sample table holds approximately 270,000 clones, of which about 80% were seen once. The ten largest clones add up to 15% to 17% of the sample.

Results the study describes overall, beyond this receptor: The quantity of clinical and demographic metadata differed by source and by participant and was supplied without curation.

One collaborating source in Seattle enrolled patients during active infection and followed them longitudinally through the course of disease. Collaborating institutions collected whole blood in K2EDTA tubes following their own protocols. For TCRbeta analysis, collaborator samples were shipped as frozen whole blood, as isolated PBMCs, or as DNA extracted from either sample type. This clone has just one count. Its target antigen remains unknown. Per-base qualities were not stored, and no clone one base away is much larger. The cysteine opens and the phenylalanine closes a CDR3 of 14 amino acids. The retained sequence is limited to the CDR3, 42 bases, with the frame set at the first base. Trimming costs V 4 bases and J 1 base, and their ends lie 10 bases apart. The germline V gene (reference sequence) gives CDR1 as LNHDA and CDR2 as SQIVND.

Sample: peripheral blood. The chain is encoded by TRBV19 joined to TRBJ1-1, and TRBD1 may be the D gene, going by 5 matching bases. The receptor's source is a person aged 65 to 79 with COVID-19, enrolled during active disease. The CDR3 protein sequence reads: CASSKGSRNTEAFF. The nucleotides are TGTGCCAGTAGTAAGGGGTCCAGGAACACTGAAGCTTTCTTT.